This TCR beta chain was recovered during a study of cytomegalovirus exposure and HLA in healthy donors. Trimming took 4 bases from V and 0 from J, leaving 18 bases between them. Germline CDR1 and CDR2: SQVTM and ANQGSEA. The CDR3 loop spans 16 amino acids. The PCR employed 60 Vbeta primers together with 13 Jbeta primers. Clones were sequenced by immunoSEQ multiplex PCR, and TCRdb holds only the in-frame ones, with some missing. The table includes fewer than 200,000 clones, approximately 67% detected once. The specimen sequenced was PBMCs. The chain is built from TRBV29-1 and TRBJ1-2; D ambiguous. The clonotype originates from a woman in her late teens or twenties in good health and CMV-seropositive. CDR3 loop: CSVVGFSELANYGYTF. CDR3 nucleotides: TGCAGCGTTGTAGGGTTTTCTGAACTAGCTAACTATGGCTACACCTTC.